Below are 28 T cell receptor beta chains sequenced from a single sample in a study of response to subunit inactivated influenza vaccine. TCRdb re-called the RT-PCR reads through MiXCR, storing one row per CDR3 protein. The table has 530,000 or so distinct CDR3 sequences, about 25% seen once. Sample: CD4+ T cells sorted from PBMCs, taken roughly 5 days after vaccination. The receptors were gathered from a man aged 50-60 years who received an inactivated influenza vaccine.

This chain uses TRBV7-9 with TRBJ1-1; D not resolved. Germline assignment: CDR1 SEHNR and CDR2 FQNEAQ (reference sequence). This CDR3 is 12 amino acids long. V lost 4 bases, J lost 8 bases, and 11 bases lay in between. CDR3 bases: TGTGCCAGCAGCTCGGACCGGGAGGAAGCTTTCTTT. This gives the protein CASSSDREEAFF. Full variable domain (remainder filled in from reference TRBV7-9 and TRBJ1-1): DTGVSQNPRHKITKRGQNVTFRCDPISEHNRLYWYRQTLGQGPEFLTYFQNEAQLEKSRLLSDRFSAERPKGSFSTLEIQRTEQGDSAMYLCASSSDREEAFFGQGTRLTVV.

J is TRBJ2-3 and V is TRBV20-1; the D is unclear. Germline V gene lookup returns CDR1 DFQATT and CDR2 SNEGSKA (reference sequence). The CDR3 runs 10 residues. Here the CDR3 reads CTTRKDTQYF. The DNA for the CDR3 is TGCACCACGCGAAAGGATACGCAGTATTTT.

The table lists this clonotype with a few counts. The chain links TRBV6-2 or TRBV6-3 to TRBJ2-5; the D gene could be TRBD1 or TRBD2 (5 bases each). V lost 7 bases, J lost 5 bases, and 20 bases lay in between. The CDR3 is 15 residues long. Germline loops: CDR1 MNHEY, CDR2 SVGEGT. The CDR3 sequence: CASKENQGVYETQYF. Written as DNA, the CDR3 is TGTGCCAGCAAAGAAAACCAGGGAGTATATGAGACCCAGTACTTC.

V and J are TRBV5-1 and TRBJ1-2; 7 positions agree with TRBD1. The CDR3 runs 14 residues. Losses at the gene ends were 3 bases for V and 6 bases for J; bases not matched to a gene: 8. Germline CDR1 reads SGHRS; CDR2 reads YFSETQ. The CDR3 here is CASSSPGQPNGYTF. The CDR3 DNA reads as TGCGCCAGCAGCTCGCCGGGACAGCCTAATGGCTACACCTTC.

The CDR3 region has the DNA TGCGCCAGCAGCCAAGATCCGGGGGCGGGGGAGACCCAGTACTTC. Translated: CASSQDPGAGETQYF. V is TRBV4-3 and J is TRBJ2-5; the D call may be TRBD1 or TRBD2 (6 bases each). The CDR3 runs to 15 residues. Germline loops: CDR1 LGHNA, CDR2 YSLEER. V lost 0 bases and J 5 bases, leaving 13 bases between the germline ends.

This clonotype was counted at least ten times. The gene calls are TRBV7-9 and TRBJ2-1; 13 positions agree with TRBD2. The ends lost 5 bases at V and 8 bases at J; junction bases unmatched: 6. CDR1 and CDR2 from the germline V gene are SEHNR and FQNEAQ (reference sequence). The CDR3 covers 15 residues. In DNA form, the CDR3 reads TGTGCCAGCAGCGACACTAGCGGGAGGGGCTATGAGCAGTTCTTC. Its translation: CASSDTSGRGYEQFF.

This clonotype was counted many times. This chain links TRBV12-3 or TRBV12-4 with TRBJ1-6; D perhaps matches TRBD1 (6 bases). The CDR3 loop spans 14 amino acids. With 4 bases removed from V and 13 bases from J, the gap between germline ends came to 17 bases. The CDR3 DNA reads TGTGCCAGCAGTTCCACCAATACAGGGCCCCCCCTCCACTTT. This gives the protein CASSSTNTGPPLHF.

The rearrangement links TRBV10-3 to TRBJ1-5; no reliable D call. The CDR3 totals 13 residues. Trimming stripped 6 bases from V and 5 bases from J, with 11 bases between. From germline, CDR1 is ENHRY and CDR2 SYGVKD. CDR3 residues: CAISVYSDQPQHF. DNA of the CDR3: TGTGCCATCAGCGTCTACAGCGATCAGCCCCAGCATTTT.

Note on this clonotype: A read error may produce the germline difference seen at one junction end. This chain connects TRBV12-3 or TRBV12-4 to TRBJ2-1; 12 bases align to TRBD1. The length of the CDR3 is 15 residues. This CDR3 reads CASSGTGTGGNGQFF. The CDR3 coding sequence is TGTGCCAGCAGTGGAACCGGGACAGGGGGCAATGGGCAGTTCTTC.

In this sample, this clonotype turned up many times. The chain employs TRBV11-1 and TRBJ2-6; TRBD1 matches at 7 bases. The CDR3 is 19 residues long. V was pared by 1 base and J by 4 bases, with 13 bases of the junction left unmatched. CDR1 is SGHAT and CDR2 is FQDESV in the germline V gene (reference sequence). CDR3 region: CASSLGYRDSPRGANVLTF. DNA of the CDR3: TGTGCCAGCAGCTTAGGGTACCGGGACAGCCCGCGCGGGGCCAACGTCCTGACTTTC.

Only a few counts were recorded for this clonotype. The genes are TRBV20-1 and TRBJ1-4; D call uncertain. Germline loops: CDR1 DFQATT, CDR2 SNEGSKA (reference sequence). The CDR3 spans 13 residues. Trimming removed 4 bases at V and 0 bases at J, with 6 bases between. The CDR3, as DNA: TGCAGTGCTATCACCACAACTAATGAAAAACTGTTTTTT. Protein sequence: CSAITTTNEKLFF.

This clonotype has only a few counts. V gene TRBV10-2 combines with J gene TRBJ2-7, with 9 bases that match TRBD2. Germline V gene sequence: CDR1 WSHSY, CDR2 SAAADI. This CDR3 is 14 amino acids long. V lost 7 bases and J lost 3; bases outside the gene matches: 7. The CDR3 loop reads CASKVGTSFYEQYF. CDR3 sequence (DNA): TGCGCCAGCAAGGTTGGGACTAGCTTCTACGAGCAGTACTTC.

This clonotype was seen only a few times. V gene TRBV6-1 combines with J gene TRBJ2-7; D might be TRBD1 (6 bases). CDR3 size: 16 residues. The V gene's germline CDR1 is MNHNS and CDR2 SASEGT. Between the trimmed V and J ends, which lost 6 bases and 0 bases, there was a span of 18 bases. CDR3 sequence (DNA): TGTGCCAGCAGACATTGGTTTCCGACAGGCTCCTACGAGCAGTACTTC. Encoded protein: CASRHWFPTGSYEQYF.

This clonotype has a handful of counts. The rearrangement links TRBV9 to TRBJ2-7; tentatively, D is TRBD2 (6 bases). Germline V CDR1 and CDR2: SGDLS, YYNGEE. Between the trimmed V and J ends, which lost 6 bases and 0 bases, there was a span of 13 bases. The CDR3 runs 14 residues. The CDR3 coding sequence is TGTGCCAGCACCCCTGGGGGGAGCTCCTACGAGCAGTACTTC. Translated: CASTPGGSSYEQYF.

This clonotype showed up just a few times. V and J are TRBV7-2 and TRBJ2-7; TRBD2 matches 7 bases. The CDR3 covers 17 residues. V lost 0 bases and J lost 2; bases outside the gene matches: 10. Germline CDR1 is SGHTA and CDR2 is FQGNSA. CDR3 coding DNA: TGTGCCAGCAGCTTAGCAGCCACCGGGAGCGGGGCCTACGAGCAGTACTTC. Its translation is CASSLAATGSGAYEQYF.

V and J are TRBV29-1 and TRBJ2-3, with TRBD1 as a possible D gene (6 bases). The germline V gene has CDR1 SQVTM and CDR2 ANQGSEA. CDR3 length equals 13 residues. Trimming pared 2 bases from V and 1 base from J, leaving 7 bases between. The CDR3: CSVEPGGTDTQYF. The CDR3, as DNA: TGCAGCGTTGAACCAGGGGGCACAGATACGCAGTATTTT.

V usage is TRBV9 and J usage is TRBJ2-1, with D possibly TRBD2 on 6 matching bases. The CDR3 has 17 amino acids. The V gene lost 0 bases and the J gene lost 2 bases, with 15 bases spanning the gap. Germline lookup yields CDR1 SGDLS and CDR2 YYNGEE. The CDR3 here is CASSVDPGTGAYNEQFF. The DNA of the CDR3 is TGTGCCAGCAGCGTAGACCCCGGGACGGGGGCCTACAATGAGCAGTTCTTC.

The chain links TRBV18 to TRBJ2-2; the D gene is possibly TRBD1 (5 bases). The CDR3 runs 14 residues. Germline CDR1 reads KGHSH; CDR2 reads LQKENI. The ends were cut back, 3 bases at V and 8 bases at J, with 13 bases in the middle. The CDR3 here is CASSPPDRTGELFF. In DNA, the CDR3 is TGTGCCAGCTCACCCCCAGACAGAACTGGGGAGCTGTTTTTT.

The CDR3 coding sequence is TGCAGTGCTAGAGTTCAGGGGGGGTATTCGTGGCAGTACTTC. Amino acids: CSARVQGGYSWQYF. This chain uses TRBV20-1 with TRBJ2-7; perhaps D is TRBD1 or TRBD2 (7 bases each). Trimming pared 1 base from V and 9 bases from J, leaving 19 bases between. Germline V gene lookup returns CDR1 DFQATT and CDR2 SNEGSKA (reference sequence). This CDR3 region has 14 residues.

The J gene is TRBJ2-5, the V gene TRBV28, with 7 bases matching TRBD2. This CDR3 spans 16 amino acids. The V and J ends lost 3 bases and 4 bases, in that order; junction bases with no gene match: 11. The germline gives CDR1 MDHEN, CDR2 SYDVKM. The CDR3, as DNA: TGTGCCAGCAGTTTTGGGGGGGGTGGATTAAGAGAGACCCAGTACTTC. This encodes CASSFGGGGLRETQYF.

This clonotype has only one observation. The chain carries TRBV15 and TRBJ1-6, with no clear D. The CDR3 length is 14 residues. The V gene's germline CDR1 is LNHNV and CDR2 YYDKDF (reference sequence). V dropped 0 bases and J dropped 14 bases, with 14 bases sitting between them. CDR3 residues: CATSRDLGVGALHF. DNA of the CDR3: TGTGCCACCAGCAGAGATCTTGGGGTTGGAGCCCTCCACTTT.

This chain joins TRBV4-3 and TRBJ2-7; TRBD2 matches 7 bases. CDR1 is LGHNA and CDR2 is YSLEER in the germline V gene. The J segment lost 6 bases and the V segment lost 4 bases, leaving 6 bases of the junction unmatched. This CDR3 contains 13 residues. The CDR3 region is CASSPGTTFEQYF. CDR3 in DNA: TGCGCCAGCAGCCCCGGGACTACTTTCGAGCAGTACTTC.

This chain uses TRBV5-1 with TRBJ2-1, with 8 positions matching TRBD1. The CDR3 length is 16 residues. Germline loops: CDR1 SGHRS, CDR2 YFSETQ. V dropped 1 base and J dropped 10; count of bases not matched to a gene: 13. The CDR3 sequence is CASSLWRQGAVGEQFF. In DNA form, the CDR3 reads TGCGCCAGCAGCTTGTGGCGGCAGGGGGCCGTCGGGGAGCAGTTCTTC.

This clonotype appeared a few times. The chain carries TRBV12-3 or TRBV12-4 and TRBJ1-4, with 10 nucleotides matching TRBD1. V lost 5 bases to trimming and J lost 3 bases; unmatched junction nucleotides: 3. The CDR3 sequence is 15 residues long. In nucleotides, the CDR3 is TGTGCCAGCAGTAAAGGGACAGGGGCTAATGAAAAACTGTTTTTT. It codes for CASSKGTGANEKLFF.

This clonotype was found a few times. The V gene is TRBV20-1, the J gene TRBJ2-4; TRBD1 agrees at 9 bases. J gave up 6 bases and V 6 bases, and 6 bases lay outside the gene matches. This CDR3 comprises 13 residues. The germline gives CDR1 DFQATT, CDR2 SNEGSKA (reference sequence). The CDR3 protein is CSAGDRGVNIQYF. Here the CDR3 DNA reads TGCAGTGCCGGTGACAGGGGGGTAAACATTCAGTACTTC.

This chain connects TRBV11-2 to TRBJ2-2; unclear D gene. Trimming took off 0 bases at V and 0 bases at J, with 5 bases between the two ends. There are 15 residues in the CDR3. Per germline, CDR1 SGHAT and CDR2 FQNNGV. In nucleotides, the CDR3 is TGTGCCAGCAGCTTAGAGCTAGCGAACACCGGGGAGCTGTTTTTT. Residues: CASSLELANTGELFF. The full variable domain, in which reference TRBV11-2 and TRBJ2-2 provide the parts outside the CDR3, is EAGVAQSPRYKIIEKRQSVAFWCNPISGHATLYWYQQILGQGPKLLIQFQNNGVVDDSQLPKDRFSAERLKGVDSTLKIQPAKLEDSAVYLCASSLELANTGELFFGEGSRLTVL.

This clonotype occurred a few times. The chain couples TRBV20-1 to TRBJ2-1; D is possibly TRBD2 (6 bases). The CDR3 loop spans 16 amino acids. V gave up 3 bases and J gave up 1 base, with 16 bases separating them. The V gene's germline CDR1 is DFQATT and CDR2 SNEGSKA (reference sequence). CDR3 loop: CSASPLGTLSYNEQFF. CDR3 sequence (DNA): TGCAGTGCTAGCCCCCTTGGGACTTTGTCCTACAATGAGCAGTTCTTC.

V usage is TRBV5-1 and J usage is TRBJ1-2; 7 nucleotides line up with TRBD1. This CDR3 contains 15 residues. In germline, CDR1 is SGHRS, CDR2 YFSETQ. Losses at the gene ends were 4 bases for V and 4 bases for J; bases not matched to a gene: 10. The CDR3 reads CASSAGQQYGYGYTF. DNA of the CDR3: TGCGCCAGCAGCGCGGGACAGCAATATGGCTATGGCTACACCTTC.